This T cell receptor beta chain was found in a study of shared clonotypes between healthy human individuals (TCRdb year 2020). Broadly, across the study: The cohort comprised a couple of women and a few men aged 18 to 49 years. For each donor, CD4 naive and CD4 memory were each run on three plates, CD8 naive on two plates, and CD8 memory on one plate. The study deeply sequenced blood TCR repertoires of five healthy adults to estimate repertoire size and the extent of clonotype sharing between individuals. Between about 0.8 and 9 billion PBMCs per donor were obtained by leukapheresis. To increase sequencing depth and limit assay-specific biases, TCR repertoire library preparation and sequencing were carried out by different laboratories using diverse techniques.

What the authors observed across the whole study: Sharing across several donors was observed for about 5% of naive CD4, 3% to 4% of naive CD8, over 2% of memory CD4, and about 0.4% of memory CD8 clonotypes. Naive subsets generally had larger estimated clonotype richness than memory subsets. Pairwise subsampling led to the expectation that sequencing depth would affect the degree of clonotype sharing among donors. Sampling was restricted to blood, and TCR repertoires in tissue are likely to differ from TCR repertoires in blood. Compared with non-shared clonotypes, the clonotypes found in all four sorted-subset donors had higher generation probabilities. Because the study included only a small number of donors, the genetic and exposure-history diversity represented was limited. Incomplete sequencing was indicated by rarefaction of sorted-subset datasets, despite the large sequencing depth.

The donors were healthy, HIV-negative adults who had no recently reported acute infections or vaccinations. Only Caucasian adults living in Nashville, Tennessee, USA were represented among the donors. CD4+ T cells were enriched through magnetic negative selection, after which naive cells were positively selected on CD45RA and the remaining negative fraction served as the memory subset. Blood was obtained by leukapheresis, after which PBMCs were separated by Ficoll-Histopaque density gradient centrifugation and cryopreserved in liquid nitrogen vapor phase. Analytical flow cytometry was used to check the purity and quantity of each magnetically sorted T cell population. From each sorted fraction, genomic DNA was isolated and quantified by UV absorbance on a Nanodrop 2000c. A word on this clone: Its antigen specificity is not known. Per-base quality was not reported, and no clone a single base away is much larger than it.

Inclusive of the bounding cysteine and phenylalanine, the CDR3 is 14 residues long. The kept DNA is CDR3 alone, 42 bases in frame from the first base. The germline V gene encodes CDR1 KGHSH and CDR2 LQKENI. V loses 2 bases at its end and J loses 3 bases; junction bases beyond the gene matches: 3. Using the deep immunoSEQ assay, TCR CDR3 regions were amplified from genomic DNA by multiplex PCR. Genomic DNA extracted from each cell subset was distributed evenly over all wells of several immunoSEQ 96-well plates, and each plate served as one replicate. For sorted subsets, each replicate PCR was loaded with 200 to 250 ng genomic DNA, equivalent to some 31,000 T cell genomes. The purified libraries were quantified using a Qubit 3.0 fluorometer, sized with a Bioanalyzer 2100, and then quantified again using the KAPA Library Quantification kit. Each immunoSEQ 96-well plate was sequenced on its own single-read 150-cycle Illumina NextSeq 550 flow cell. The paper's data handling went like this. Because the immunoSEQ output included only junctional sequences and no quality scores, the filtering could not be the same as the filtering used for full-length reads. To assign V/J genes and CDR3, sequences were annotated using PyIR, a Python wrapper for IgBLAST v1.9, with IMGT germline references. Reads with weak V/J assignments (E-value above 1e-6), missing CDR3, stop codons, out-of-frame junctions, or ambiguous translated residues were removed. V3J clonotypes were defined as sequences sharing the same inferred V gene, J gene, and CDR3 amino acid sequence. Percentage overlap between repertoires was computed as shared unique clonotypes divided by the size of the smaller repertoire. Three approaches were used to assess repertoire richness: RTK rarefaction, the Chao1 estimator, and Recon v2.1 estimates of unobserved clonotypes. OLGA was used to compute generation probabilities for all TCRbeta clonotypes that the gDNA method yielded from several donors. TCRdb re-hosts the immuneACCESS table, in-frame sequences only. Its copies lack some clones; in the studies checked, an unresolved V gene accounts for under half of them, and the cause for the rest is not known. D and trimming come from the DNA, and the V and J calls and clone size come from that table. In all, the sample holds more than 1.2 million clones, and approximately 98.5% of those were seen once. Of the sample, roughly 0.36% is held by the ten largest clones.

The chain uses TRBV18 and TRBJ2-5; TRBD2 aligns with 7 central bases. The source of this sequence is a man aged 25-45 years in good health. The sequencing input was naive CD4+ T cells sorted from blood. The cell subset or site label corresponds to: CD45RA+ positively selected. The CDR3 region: CASSPWGGEETQYF. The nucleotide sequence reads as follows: TGTGCCAGCTCACCATGGGGGGGTGAAGAGACCCAGTACTTC.